This T cell receptor beta chain was recorded in a study of blood T cell repertoires in COVID-19. Across the whole study: The study drew acute and convalescent COVID-19 samples from the United States, Italy and Spain. The cDNA or gDNA used as material had been derived from T cells, B-cell-depleted T cells, or PBMCs.

Authors' analysis steps: Cell counts per sample came from amplifying reference gene primers. Sequencing was performed with immunoSEQ multiplex PCR; in TCRdb, only in-frame clones are kept and a portion is missing. V and J calls and clone size are as listed in that table; D and trimming were resolved from the DNA. The sample records roughly 230,000 clones, roughly 87% being singletons. This clone was counted a single time. Looked up from germline, CDR1 is SGHRS and CDR2 is YFSETQ. V gave up 0 bases and J gave up 3 bases, with 15 bases separating them. The CDR3 loop spans 16 amino acids. The specimen sequenced was peripheral blood. The chain employs TRBV5-1 and TRBJ2-5; D uncertain. The clonotype originates from a woman between 40 and 55 years old who had recovered from COVID-19. CDR3 protein: CASSLVFGSFKETQYF. The CDR3 bases are TGCGCCAGCAGCTTGGTATTCGGTTCTTTCAAAGAGACCCAGTACTTC.